These T cell receptor beta chains were read from a single sample in a study of blood T cell repertoires in COVID-19. Using immunoSEQ multiplex PCR, the repertoire was profiled, and TCRdb retains in-frame clones only, with some absent. Of approximately 260,000 clones listed, roughly 90% were seen once; the top ten hold 2.2%. The sequencing sample was made of peripheral blood. These receptors were collected from a man over 45 with acute or convalescent COVID-19. CDR3s include the opening cysteine and the closing phenylalanine or tryptophan. A D gene is named only where the DNA matches it firmly. Expanded clones are given a class, and other clones once, few, many or no size at all.

V gene: TRBV5-1; D gene: TRBD1; clone size: NA; J gene: TRBJ2-1; CDR3 protein: CASSPKTGIDEQFF; CDR3 DNA: TGCGCCAGCAGCCCCAAGACAGGGATAGATGAGCAGTTCTTC
V gene: TRBV4-2; D gene: TRBD2; clone size: NA; J gene: TRBJ2-7; CDR3 protein: CASSQGLAGKDEQYF; CDR3 DNA: TGTGCCAGCAGCCAAGGGCTAGCGGGGAAAGACGAGCAGTACTTC
V gene: TRBV11-3; D gene: NA; clone size: NA; J gene: TRBJ2-2; CDR3 protein: CASSLQGSHGELFF; CDR3 DNA: TGTGCCAGCAGCTTGCAGGGTTCGCACGGGGAGCTGTTTTTT
V gene: TRBV5-1; D gene: TRBD2; clone size: NA; J gene: TRBJ2-5; CDR3 protein: CASSRGGAEYETQYF; CDR3 DNA: TGCGCCAGCAGCCGCGGGGGGGCGGAATATGAGACCCAGTACTTC
V gene: TRBV5-4; D gene: TRBD1; clone size: once; J gene: TRBJ2-1; CDR3 protein: CASSPTGDGYNEQFF; CDR3 DNA: TGTGCCAGCAGCCCGACAGGGGATGGATACAATGAGCAGTTCTTC
V gene: TRBV18; D gene: NA; clone size: NA; J gene: TRBJ1-2; CDR3 protein: CASSPEPGGYTF; CDR3 DNA: TGTGCCAGCTCACCAGAGCCGGGAGGCTACACCTTC
V gene: TRBV19; D gene: TRBD1; clone size: few; J gene: TRBJ1-1; CDR3 protein: CASSTSDRGNTEAFF; CDR3 DNA: TGTGCCAGTAGTACCTCTGACAGGGGTAATACTGAAGCTTTCTTT
V gene: TRBV19; D gene: TRBD1; clone size: NA; J gene: TRBJ1-2; CDR3 protein: CASSGVDRTVEGYNYGYTF; CDR3 DNA: TGTGCCAGTAGTGGAGTGGACAGGACGGTTGAGGGTTATAACTATGGCTACACCTTC
V gene: TRBV15; D gene: NA; clone size: NA; J gene: TRBJ2-3; CDR3 protein: CATSRGGGLSDTQYF; CDR3 DNA: TGTGCCACCAGCAGAGGCGGCGGGCTGAGCGATACGCAGTATTTT
V gene: TRBV29-1; D gene: TRBD1; clone size: NA; J gene: TRBJ1-2; CDR3 protein: CSVEEDRVGYTF; CDR3 DNA: TGCAGCGTTGAAGAAGACAGGGTTGGCTACACCTTC
V gene: TRBV2; D gene: TRBD1; clone size: NA; J gene: TRBJ2-7; CDR3 protein: CASSRGQGNYEQYF; CDR3 DNA: TGTGCCAGCAGTAGAGGACAGGGTAACTACGAGCAGTACTTC
V gene: TRBV10-2; D gene: TRBD2; clone size: few; J gene: TRBJ2-1; CDR3 protein: CASSEPSGGSYNEQFF; CDR3 DNA: TGCGCCAGCAGTGAGCCGAGCGGGGGTTCCTACAATGAGCAGTTCTTC
V gene: TRBV3-1/TRBV3-2; D gene: TRBD1; clone size: NA; J gene: TRBJ1-2; CDR3 protein: CASSLRTGGGYTF; CDR3 DNA: TGTGCCAGCAGCCTTAGGACAGGGGGTGGCTACACCTTC
V gene: TRBV11-2; D gene: TRBD1; clone size: once; J gene: TRBJ1-2; CDR3 protein: CASSLDRDRGPSYYGYTF; CDR3 DNA: TGTGCCAGCAGTTTAGACCGGGACAGGGGGCCCTCCTACTATGGCTACACCTTC
V gene: TRBV18; D gene: NA; clone size: NA; J gene: TRBJ1-5; CDR3 protein: CASSPKTVNSNQPQHF; CDR3 DNA: TGTGCCAGCTCCCCGAAGACAGTTAATAGCAATCAGCCCCAGCATTTT
V gene: TRBV11-2; D gene: NA; clone size: NA; J gene: TRBJ1-2; CDR3 protein: CASSPQGRVNYGYTF; CDR3 DNA: TGTGCCAGCAGCCCCCAGGGGAGGGTTAACTATGGCTACACCTTC
V gene: TRBV15; D gene: NA; clone size: once; J gene: TRBJ1-1; CDR3 protein: CATSRMGGIEAFF; CDR3 DNA: TGTGCCACCAGCAGAATGGGGGGGATTGAAGCTTTCTTT
V gene: TRBV19; D gene: TRBD1; clone size: NA; J gene: TRBJ1-1; CDR3 protein: CASSPRGQGFTEAFF; CDR3 DNA: TGTGCCAGTAGTCCCAGGGGGCAGGGTTTCACTGAAGCTTTCTTT
V gene: TRBV27; D gene: NA; clone size: NA; J gene: TRBJ2-3; CDR3 protein: CASSLGGVTDTQYF; CDR3 DNA: TGTGCCAGCAGTTTAGGCGGGGTCACAGATACGCAGTATTTT
V gene: TRBV6-2/TRBV6-3; D gene: NA; clone size: NA; J gene: TRBJ1-1; CDR3 protein: CASSYYGGQAFF; CDR3 DNA: TGTGCCAGCAGTTACTATGGGGGCCAAGCTTTCTTT
V gene: TRBV4-1; D gene: NA; clone size: NA; J gene: TRBJ2-5; CDR3 protein: CASSQGRGGSETQYF; CDR3 DNA: TGCGCCAGCAGCCAAGGGAGGGGGGGATCTGAGACCCAGTACTTC
V gene: TRBV11-2; D gene: TRBD1; clone size: NA; J gene: TRBJ1-1; CDR3 protein: CASSPRTGAEAFF; CDR3 DNA: TGTGCCAGCAGCCCGAGGACAGGCGCTGAAGCTTTCTTT
V gene: TRBV6-5; D gene: NA; clone size: NA; J gene: TRBJ2-7; CDR3 protein: CASSYGREQYF; CDR3 DNA: TGTGCCAGCAGTTACGGGAGAGAGCAGTACTTC
V gene: TRBV9; D gene: TRBD1; clone size: NA; J gene: TRBJ2-2; CDR3 protein: CASRDRGGELFF; CDR3 DNA: TGTGCCAGCAGAGACAGGGGCGGGGAGCTGTTTTTT
V gene: TRBV7-9; D gene: TRBD1; clone size: NA; J gene: TRBJ1-2; CDR3 protein: CASSSDRVYDYGYTF; CDR3 DNA: TGTGCCAGCAGCTCGGACAGGGTATATGACTATGGCTACACCTTC
V gene: TRBV30; D gene: TRBD1; clone size: once; J gene: TRBJ2-1; CDR3 protein: CAWSPGGIYNEQFF; CDR3 DNA: TGTGCCTGGAGTCCAGGGGGCATCTACAATGAGCAGTTCTTC
V gene: TRBV5-5; D gene: NA; clone size: NA; J gene: TRBJ1-2; CDR3 protein: CASSLAGDSNYGYTF; CDR3 DNA: TGTGCCAGCAGCTTGGCCGGAGATTCCAACTATGGCTACACCTTC
V gene: TRBV4-2; D gene: NA; clone size: NA; J gene: TRBJ1-6; CDR3 protein: CASSQERAGNSPLHF; CDR3 DNA: TGTGCCAGCAGCCAAGAGCGAGCTGGTAATTCACCCCTCCACTTT
V gene: TRBV10-2; D gene: NA; clone size: NA; J gene: TRBJ2-1; CDR3 protein: CASSDRDVEQFF; CDR3 DNA: TGCGCCAGCAGTGATCGGGATGTTGAGCAGTTCTTC
V gene: TRBV5-1; D gene: TRBD2; clone size: NA; J gene: TRBJ2-3; CDR3 protein: CASSPSGGAGDTQYF; CDR3 DNA: TGCGCCAGCAGCCCCAGCGGGGGGGCCGGAGATACGCAGTATTTT
V gene: TRBV30; D gene: TRBD1; clone size: NA; J gene: TRBJ1-1; CDR3 protein: CAWSPWTGHTEAFF; CDR3 DNA: TGTGCCTGGAGTCCCTGGACAGGTCACACTGAAGCTTTCTTT
V gene: TRBV9; D gene: NA; clone size: once; J gene: TRBJ1-5; CDR3 protein: CASSVGGQHNQPQHF; CDR3 DNA: TGTGCCAGCAGCGTAGGCGGACAGCACAATCAGCCCCAGCATTTT
V gene: TRBV18; D gene: NA; clone size: NA; J gene: TRBJ1-1; CDR3 protein: CASSPSGWNTEAFF; CDR3 DNA: TGTGCCAGCTCACCCTCCGGGTGGAACACTGAAGCTTTCTTT
V gene: TRBV9; D gene: TRBD1; clone size: many; J gene: TRBJ2-2; CDR3 protein: CASSDRGAGELFF; CDR3 DNA: TGTGCCAGCAGCGACAGGGGGGCCGGGGAGCTGTTTTTT
V gene: TRBV18; D gene: NA; clone size: once; J gene: TRBJ1-6; CDR3 protein: CASSREVPTNSPLHF; CDR3 DNA: TGTGCCAGCTCTAGAGAGGTCCCAACCAATTCACCCCTCCACTTT
V gene: TRBV7-2; D gene: NA; clone size: NA; J gene: TRBJ2-7; CDR3 protein: CASSLVVGEYEQYF; CDR3 DNA: TGTGCCAGCAGCTTAGTAGTCGGGGAGTACGAGCAGTACTTC
V gene: TRBV7-2; D gene: TRBD1; clone size: NA; J gene: TRBJ2-7; CDR3 protein: CASSTRTGEFYEQYF; CDR3 DNA: TGTGCCAGCAGCACCAGGACAGGGGAGTTCTACGAGCAGTACTTC
V gene: TRBV10-3; D gene: NA; clone size: NA; J gene: TRBJ1-2; CDR3 protein: CAISEMEGANYGYTF; CDR3 DNA: TGTGCCATCAGTGAGATGGAAGGGGCTAACTATGGCTACACCTTC
V gene: TRBV2; D gene: NA; clone size: NA; J gene: TRBJ1-4; CDR3 protein: CASSEIGAENEKLFF; CDR3 DNA: TGTGCCAGCAGTGAAATAGGGGCAGAAAATGAAAAACTGTTTTTT
V gene: TRBV5-1; D gene: NA; clone size: once; J gene: TRBJ2-5; CDR3 protein: CASGAGTGETQYF; CDR3 DNA: TGCGCCAGCGGGGCCGGTACCGGAGAGACCCAGTACTTC
V gene: TRBV7-3; D gene: NA; clone size: NA; J gene: TRBJ2-2; CDR3 protein: CASSIGASVTGELFF; CDR3 DNA: TGTGCCAGCAGCATAGGGGCTAGCGTCACCGGGGAGCTGTTTTTT